The entry below describes one TCR beta chain. Its target antigen remains unknown. One base away there is no much larger clone; base qualities are not given. The sample comes from a study of OX40 agonist ivuxolimab in advanced cancers. Regarding the study in general: Ivuxolimab was an agonistic, fully human IgG2 monoclonal antibody directed against OX40 (CD134), a costimulatory receptor. Intravenous ivuxolimab was administered to patients every 2 weeks at six dose levels: 0.01, 0.1, 0.3, 1.5, 3 and 10 mg/kg. Among the approximately 54 dose-escalation patients, about 20 had hepatocellular carcinoma, 15 or so melanoma, 9 renal cell carcinoma and 9 head and neck cancer. In the dose-escalation cohort, around four fifths of patients were male, and the mean age was around 60 years with a range of roughly 23 to 79. Prior anti-PD-1, anti-PD-L1 or anti-CTLA-4 therapy was permitted, and approximately 40% of dose-escalation patients had received checkpoint inhibitors. Partial responses were achieved by three dose-escalation patients, of whom one had hepatocellular carcinoma and two had cutaneous melanoma. Peripheral TCRbeta sequencing aimed to test whether ivuxolimab altered TCR sequence diversity and caused clonal T-cell expansion. The monotherapy dose-escalation portion (N ≈ 50 patients) of the phase I ivuxolimab trial is reported in the paper. Study-wide findings and limitations: In the 0.1-3.0 mg/kg groups, partial responders had among the lowest normalized peripheral clonal expansion, particularly in CD8+ T cells. On average, CD8+ T cells showed more expanded clones than CD4+ T cells after ivuxolimab. Clonal expansion of both CD4+ and CD8+ blood T cells was observed from baseline to week 6 at doses 0.1 to 3.0 mg/kg. Low levels of normalized T-cell clonal expansion were also seen in some nonresponding patients. The antigen specificity of the peripheral T cells that underwent clonal expansion was not determined.

The CDR1 and CDR2 encoded by the germline V gene (reference sequence) are LNHNV and YYDKDF. From cysteine to phenylalanine, the CDR3 is 14 amino acids long. Only the CDR3 portion is preserved as DNA: 42 bases, with reading frame beginning at the first base. The junction shows trimming of 6 bases on V and 3 bases on J, plus 15 bases between the germline ends. Genomic DNA was extracted from sorted cells for sequencing of the TCRbeta CDR3 region. The immunoSEQ Assay was used for sequencing of TCRbeta CDR3 regions. The immuneACCESS repertoire file appears here via TCRdb, limited to in-frame rearrangements. These files lack a portion of the clones; in checked studies, under half of the deficit traces to unresolved V genes, and the cause of the others is not known. This sample holds some 64,000 clones; approximately 83% were observed only once. Approximately 0.64% of the sample belongs to the ten largest clones.

The trial excluded patients who had a history of autoimmune disease or were on systemic immunosuppression. Peripheral blood for TCR sequencing was collected from all dose cohorts at baseline, on cycle 4 day 1, and on cycle 7 day 1. The samples were taken from a phase I, first-in-human, multicenter, open-label dose-escalation trial of ivuxolimab. Adults with locally advanced or metastatic melanoma, renal cell, hepatocellular, or head and neck squamous cell carcinoma were enrolled in the trial. Before TCR sequencing, CD4+ and CD8+ T cells were separately sorted from peripheral blood. The chain is encoded by TRBV15 joined to TRBJ2-7; D gene: possibly TRBD2, on 5 matching bases. The starting material was CD4+ or CD8+ T cells sorted from blood, obtained in a trial of the OX40 agonist ivuxolimab. This clonotype was sampled from an adult with an advanced solid tumor such as melanoma, head and neck, liver or kidney cancer. The DNA sequence follows: TGTGCCACCAGGCCCGCCCCCCGGGGCTACGAGCAGTACTTC. It encodes CATRPAPRGYEQYF.